Listed here are 19 T cell receptor beta chains from one sample, sequenced in a study of T cell repertoires in aging, cancer and after chemotherapy (dated by TCRdb to about 2019). Instead of sorted cells or RNA, genomic DNA extracted from peripheral blood served as the source for amplifying TCR beta rearrangements. TCRdb records Illumina MiSeq as the sequencer. Rearranged TRB sequences spanning V, D and J segments were amplified in a multiplex touch-down PCR with a mixed TRB-A/B primer pool. The public reads were quality trimmed at Q25 with fastp and then assembled into clones with MiXCR by TCRdb, keeping productive beta chains. Rows are combined by CDR3 protein, so each entry shows the most common genes and DNA. Present in this sample are some 9,000 distinct CDR3 sequences, roughly two fifths of which were seen just once. The ten largest clones add up to roughly an eighth of the sample. The sequenced sample consisted of blood. Every receptor here comes from a human donor with a solid tumor.

This clonotype has a handful of counts. The chain is built from TRBV15 and TRBJ1-5; D remains unclear. The CDR3 length is 14 residues. Germline CDR1 reads LNHNV; CDR2 reads YYDKDF (reference sequence). V gave up 0 bases and J gave up 9 bases, with 12 bases separating them. The CDR3 sequence is CATSRDEVIGPQHF. CDR3 DNA: TGTGCCACCAGCAGAGATGAGGTTATTGGGCCCCAGCATTTT.

Concerning this clonotype itself: A much larger clone differs from this one at a single base, so this may be a read error. The chain couples TRBV29-1 to TRBJ2-1, with 10 bases fitting TRBD2. Per the germline V gene, CDR1 is SQVTM and CDR2 is ANQGSEA. The CDR3 is 17 amino acids. This chain's CDR3 is CSVDLGGASGRVNGQFF. The CDR3 DNA is TGCAGCGTTGATCTTGGCGGGGCTAGCGGGAGAGTGAATGGGCAGTTCTTC.

This clonotype was picked up a small number of times. J is TRBJ2-2 and V is TRBV6-5; 10 nucleotides line up with TRBD1. Per germline, CDR1 MNHEY and CDR2 SVGAGI. This CDR3 has 15 residues. The V and J ends lost 6 bases and 3 bases, in that order; junction bases with no gene match: 4. This CDR3 is CASRYGTGDTGELFF. CDR3 nucleotides: TGTGCCAGCAGATATGGGACAGGGGACACCGGGGAGCTGTTTTTT.

V and J are TRBV11-3 and TRBJ2-5; D uncertain. Germline CDR1 is SGHNT and CDR2 is YENEEA. The CDR3 is made up of 12 amino acids. V shed 5 bases and J shed 1 base, with 5 bases lying between them. CDR3 DNA sequence: TGTGCCAGCAGCCCTTTCCAAGAGACCCAGTACTTC. Its translation: CASSPFQETQYF.

This clonotype was detected once. The chain uses TRBV5-1 and TRBJ2-2; D unresolved. Germline lookup yields CDR1 SGHRS and CDR2 YFSETQ. The V end was cut by 1 base, the J end by 4 bases, with 11 bases between. This CDR3 comprises 15 residues. The CDR3 reads CASSLPSATTGELFF. Here the CDR3 DNA reads TGCGCCAGCAGCTTGCCATCCGCGACCACCGGGGAGCTGTTTTTT.

The J gene is TRBJ1-6, the V gene TRBV5-6, with 8 bases lining up with TRBD1. Germline-derived CDR1 and CDR2 are SGHDT and YYEEEE. CDR3 size: 14 residues. V lost 4 bases to trimming and J lost 10 bases; unmatched junction nucleotides: 7. CDR3 DNA: TGTGCCAGCAGCCCGGACAGGGAAGGGTCACCCCTCCACTTT. Residues: CASSPDREGSPLHF.

As for this clonotype: The missing conserved phenylalanine or tryptophan at the end of this CDR3 makes a read error likely. The genes are TRBV11-1 and TRBJ2-7, with 9 positions matching TRBD2. The CDR3 extends over 19 amino acids. V gave up 1 base and J gave up 1 base; unmatched junction bases: 14. From germline, CDR1 is SGHAT and CDR2 FQDESV (reference sequence). This chain's CDR3 is CASSLEADGASGGSYEQYY. As DNA, the CDR3 is TGTGCCAGCAGCTTAGAGGCCGATGGGGCGAGCGGGGGGTCCTACGAGCAGTACTAC.

The V and J genes are TRBV24-1 and TRBJ2-1; D might be TRBD2 (5 bases). V was cut by 8 bases and J by 4 bases, with 8 bases left in between. This CDR3 region has 12 residues. Per germline, CDR1 KGHDR and CDR2 SFDVKD. The CDR3 nucleotides read TGTGCCACCACCAGCGGATACAATGAGCAGTTCTTC. Protein product: CATTSGYNEQFF.

CDR3 amino acids: CASSPQGGHYEQYF. The CDR3 DNA sequence: TGTGCCAGCAGCCCCCAGGGAGGGCACTACGAGCAGTACTTC. V is TRBV7-2 and J is TRBJ2-7; 7 positions match TRBD2. The CDR3 is made up of 14 amino acids. V was pared by 5 bases and J by 3 bases, with 7 bases of the junction left unmatched. The germline gives CDR1 SGHTA, CDR2 FQGNSA.

The table lists this clonotype with a few counts. The chain links TRBV10-3 to TRBJ2-7; possibly TRBD1 for D (6 bases). Germline V lookup: CDR1 ENHRY, CDR2 SYGVKD. The CDR3 totals 14 residues. Deletions cut 4 bases from V and 0 bases from J, with 10 bases between. Here the CDR3 reads CAISGGQTSYEQYF. CDR3 nucleotides: TGTGCCATCAGTGGGGGACAAACCTCCTACGAGCAGTACTTC.

Within the sample, this clonotype is large. The gene calls are TRBV29-1 and TRBJ2-2, with 14 bases that match TRBD2. Germline values: CDR1 SQVTM, CDR2 ANQGSEA. The CDR3 is 15 amino acids. Trimming at V came to 6 bases and at J to 4 bases, leaving 4 bases not matched to a gene. The CDR3 DNA reads as TGCAGCGTGAGGGGGACTAGCGGGAGCACCGGGGAGCTGTTTTTT. Its protein product is CSVRGTSGSTGELFF.

The chain links TRBV19 to TRBJ1-1, with unresolved D. The CDR3 runs 13 residues. Germline V lookup: CDR1 LNHDA, CDR2 SQIVND (reference sequence). V was pared by 3 bases and J by 1 base, with 6 bases between. CDR3 sequence reads: CASSIWGNTEAFF. The CDR3 bases are TGTGCCAGTAGTATTTGGGGGAACACTGAAGCTTTCTTT.

As for this clonotype: A read error may be the cause here, since a much bigger clone is one base away. The V and J genes are TRBV6-4 and TRBJ2-3; 8 bases are shared with TRBD2. This CDR3 spans 15 amino acids. CDR1 is MRHNA, CDR2 SNTAGT, per germline. Trimming at V came to 0 bases and at J to 2 bases, leaving 1 base not matched to a gene. CDR3 region: CASSDSSGNTDTQYF. The CDR3 DNA sequence: TGTGCCAGCAGTGACTCTAGCGGGAACACAGATACGCAGTATTTT.

This rearrangement joins TRBV11-3 to TRBJ1-1, with unresolved D. Trimming cost V 1 base and J 4 bases, with 13 bases left between them. The germline gives CDR1 SGHNT, CDR2 YENEEA. The CDR3 sequence is 15 residues long. The CDR3 region is CASSLAGMGGTEAFF. CDR3 in DNA: TGTGCCAGCAGCTTAGCGGGGATGGGCGGCACTGAAGCTTTCTTT.

DNA of the CDR3: TGCAGTGCTAGAACGAACGAACAGGTCACTGAAGCTTTCTTT. It translates to CSARTNEQVTEAFF. The V gene is TRBV20-1, the J gene TRBJ1-1; possible D gene TRBD1, 5 bases. This CDR3 is built from 14 residues. V was clipped by 2 bases and J by 4 bases, with 14 bases between them. Per germline, CDR1 DFQATT and CDR2 SNEGSKA (reference sequence).

This clonotype was counted a few times. This CDR3 reads CASSSGYEQYF. CDR3 nucleotide sequence: TGTGCCAGCAGTTCCGGATACGAGCAGTACTTC. J is TRBJ2-7 and V is TRBV27; D is undetermined. The length of the CDR3 is 11 residues. Germline V CDR1 and CDR2: MNHEY, SMNVEV (reference sequence). The ends were cut back, 4 bases at V and 4 bases at J, with 5 bases in the middle.

V is TRBV19 and J is TRBJ1-1; 8 bases are shared with TRBD1. The CDR3 spans 12 residues. After removal of 8 bases from V and 10 bases from J, the junction contained 9 bases not matched to a gene. Germline V gives CDR1 LNHDA, CDR2 SQIVND (reference sequence). The CDR3 nucleotides are TGTGCCAGTCAAGCCCAGGGGGCGCCAGCTTTCTTT. Protein sequence: CASQAQGAPAFF.

Only a few counts were recorded for this clonotype. The chain uses TRBV27 and TRBJ2-1; D is ambiguous. CDR1 is MNHEY, CDR2 SMNVEV, per germline (reference sequence). The CDR3 has 16 residues. V was pared by 5 bases and J by 4 bases, with 18 bases between. This chain's CDR3 is CASSPRGTPQYNEQFF. The CDR3 DNA sequence: TGTGCCAGCAGTCCTCGAGGCACCCCACAATACAATGAGCAGTTCTTC.

The J gene is TRBJ2-1, the V gene TRBV6-5; 9 bases align to TRBD2. Germline CDR1 MNHEY, CDR2 SVGAGI. The CDR3 is made up of 15 amino acids. The V segment lost 7 bases and the J segment 0 bases; nucleotides outside the gene matches: 4. The CDR3 bases are TGTGCCAGCACCTTTAGCGGGAGCTCCTACAATGAGCAGTTCTTC. This sequence encodes CASTFSGSSYNEQFF.